These T cell receptor beta chains were read from a single sample in a study of spatial heterogeneity in lung cancer. TCRdb independently ran MiXCR on the 5' RACE reads; one entry per CDR3 protein. The sample has roughly 70,000 distinct CDR3 sequences, about 8.2% seen once. Here the sequenced sample was PBMCs, taken at follow-up. These receptors all come from a female donor with early-stage non-small cell lung cancer. CDR3s include the opening cysteine and the closing phenylalanine or tryptophan. A D gene is named only where the DNA matches it firmly. Clone size, where shown, is once, few, many, or a class for clones that have expanded.

>TRBV4-1|many|TRBJ1-1|-
TGCGCCAGCAGCCAGAAAGGCTATGGGGCTGAAGCTTTCTTT
CASSQKGYGAEAFF
>TRBV20-1|many|TRBJ2-3|TRBD2
TGCAGTGCTGTACGACTAGCGGGGTACACAGATACGCAGTATTTT
CSAVRLAGYTDTQYF
>TRBV5-4|many|TRBJ1-1|TRBD1
TGTGCCAGCAGCGCGGGGCGGGACAGGGTTACTGAAGCTTTCTTT
CASSAGRDRVTEAFF
>TRBV7-8|many|TRBJ2-3|TRBD2
TGTGCCAGCAGCTTGTTGGCGGGAGGGCTGGGAGATACGCAGTATTTT
CASSLLAGGLGDTQYF
>TRBV13|many|TRBJ1-6|-
TGTGCCAGCAGCCTAAGACCTTCACCCCTCCACTTT
CASSLRPSPLHF
>TRBV7-3|few|TRBJ2-3|TRBD2
TGTGCCAGCAGCTCGGTAGCGGGATTCACAGATACGCAGTATTTT
CASSSVAGFTDTQYF
>TRBV29-1|few|TRBJ1-5|-
TGCAGCGTAACGGCCTTCAGGCGCAATCAGCCCCAGCATTTT
CSVTAFRRNQPQHF
>TRBV28|few|TRBJ1-2|-
TGTGCCAGCAGTTTCGCCTCCGGGATCCCCTCTCATGGCTACACCTTC
CASSFASGIPSHGYTF
>TRBV5-4|-|TRBJ2-3|TRBD2
TGTGCCAGCACCAAAAAGCGGGAGTGGGAGGAAAGCACAGATACGCAGTATTTT
CASTKKREWEESTDTQYF
>TRBV30|many|TRBJ2-3|-
TGTGCCTGGAGTGCCCGGGGCCCCGATACGCAGTATTTT
CAWSARGPDTQYF
>TRBV7-2|many|TRBJ2-1|-
TGTGCCAGCAGTCTCTCCGGCGGGACTCACAATGAGCAGTTCTTC
CASSLSGGTHNEQFF
>TRBV5-1|many|TRBJ2-2|TRBD2
TGCGCCAGCAGCTTGATGTCCCAGCGGGAGGGAAACACCGGGGAGCTGTTTTTT
CASSLMSQREGNTGELFF
>TRBV9|-|TRBJ2-1|TRBD2
TGTGCCAGCAGCACAGGACCCATGGCGGGAGCCTACAATGAGCAGTTCTTC
CASSTGPMAGAYNEQFF
>TRBV10-3|many|TRBJ2-7|-
TGTGCCACCGGACGAGATCTCTCCTACGAGCAGTACTTC
CATGRDLSYEQYF
>TRBV5-1|many|TRBJ1-1|TRBD1
TGCGCCAGCAGCTTGGAGGGACAGGGCAACGAAGCTTTCTTT
CASSLEGQGNEAFF
>TRBV5-1|many|TRBJ2-5|-
TGCGCCAGCAGCTTGGGGGTCTCCCAAGAGACCCAGTACTTC
CASSLGVSQETQYF
>TRBV5-1|many|TRBJ2-7|TRBD2
TGCGCCAGCAGCTTGGCGGGCCTAGCGGGAGGAGGAGAGCAGTACTTC
CASSLAGLAGGGEQYF
>TRBV7-3|-|TRBJ1-2|-
TGTGCCAGCAGCTTCCCAGGGAATCCCTATGGCTACACCTTC
CASSFPGNPYGYTF
>TRBV2|many|TRBJ2-1|-
TGTGCCAGCAGTGGACTGACTCTTTTC
CASSGLTLF
>TRBV5-1|-|TRBJ2-1|TRBD2
TGCGCCAGCAGCCCGAACGTATTTGGGGGGGCTGGGACTAGCCCCAATGAGCAGTTCTTC
CASSPNVFGGAGTSPNEQFF
>TRBV24-1|few|TRBJ1-2|-
TGTGCCACCAGTGACGAGGGGGATGGCTACACCTTC
CATSDEGDGYTF
>TRBV29-1|many|TRBJ1-1|-
TGCAGCGTTCAGAGACGGACAGCTGGGGGAGCTTTCTTT
CSVQRRTAGGAFF
>TRBV11-1|many|TRBJ2-7|-
TGTGCCAGCAGCTTATCGCGGAATTACGGGTCGGTCTACGAGCAGTACTTC
CASSLSRNYGSVYEQYF
>TRBV20-1|many|TRBJ2-1|TRBD2
TGCAGTGCTAGAAAGGAAGCGGGAAACCTTCCAATGTCCAATGAGCAGTTCTTC
CSARKEAGNLPMSNEQFF
>TRBV7-6|medium-sized|TRBJ2-7|-
TGTGCCAGCAGCGAGGGGGAAAACGAGCAGTACTTC
CASSEGENEQYF
>TRBV28|many|TRBJ2-2|-
TGTGCCACCCCGAACCAGAACACCGGGGAGCTGTTTTTT
CATPNQNTGELFF
>TRBV20-1|many|TRBJ2-4|TRBD2
TGCAGTGCTAGAGACCCGGGACTAGCGGGAGACATTCAGTACTTC
CSARDPGLAGDIQYF
>TRBV7-2|many|TRBJ2-5|TRBD1
TGTGCCAGCAGCTTAGATACGAGACAGGGGGAGACCCAGTACTTC
CASSLDTRQGETQYF
>TRBV5-1|many|TRBJ2-7|-
TGCGCCAGCAGCTTCCTCCTAGCGCGTTACACCTACGAGCAGTACTTC
CASSFLLARYTYEQYF
>TRBV5-5|many|TRBJ2-5|-
TGTGCCAGCAGCTTCCTACAGTTACAAGAGACCCAGTACTTC
CASSFLQLQETQYF
>TRBV5-5|many|TRBJ1-1|-
TGTGCCAGCAGACAGACAGAGCCTGAAGCTTTCTTT
CASRQTEPEAFF
>TRBV5-6|many|TRBJ2-2|TRBD2
TGTGCCAGCAGCTTGGTGGGAGGGGAGAACACCGGGGAGCTGTTTTTT
CASSLVGGENTGELFF
>TRBV5-1|many|TRBJ2-1|TRBD2
TGCGCCAGCAGCTTGGCTCCTAGCGGGTTTTACAATGAGCAGTTCTTC
CASSLAPSGFYNEQFF
>TRBV6-1|many|TRBJ2-3|-
TGTGCCAGCAGTGTAAGACTCCCACCAGATACGCAGTATTTT
CASSVRLPPDTQYF
>TRBV7-3|many|TRBJ1-1|-
TGTGCCAGCAGCCTGTCCACGACAGTTGAAGCTTTCTTT
CASSLSTTVEAFF
>TRBV20-1|-|TRBJ2-1|TRBD2
TGCAGTGCTAGATTTACTAGCGGGAGTGGCGGGGCGTCCTACAATGAGCAGTTCTTC
CSARFTSGSGGASYNEQFF
>TRBV9|few|TRBJ2-1|TRBD2
TGTGCCAGCAGCGTAGTTAGCGGGAGAAATGAGCAGTTCTTC
CASSVVSGRNEQFF
>TRBV5-1|many|TRBJ2-7|-
TGCGCCAGCAGCTTGCGACCAAGCGGCGACGAGCAGTACTTC
CASSLRPSGDEQYF
>TRBV25-1|few|TRBJ2-7|TRBD2
TGTGCCAGCAGTCAGACTAGCGGGAGTGGCGAGCAGTACTTC
CASSQTSGSGEQYF
>TRBV9|-|TRBJ2-7|TRBD1
TGTGCCAGCAGCGTGGCCGACAGGGCAGTCTACGAGCAGTACTTC
CASSVADRAVYEQYF